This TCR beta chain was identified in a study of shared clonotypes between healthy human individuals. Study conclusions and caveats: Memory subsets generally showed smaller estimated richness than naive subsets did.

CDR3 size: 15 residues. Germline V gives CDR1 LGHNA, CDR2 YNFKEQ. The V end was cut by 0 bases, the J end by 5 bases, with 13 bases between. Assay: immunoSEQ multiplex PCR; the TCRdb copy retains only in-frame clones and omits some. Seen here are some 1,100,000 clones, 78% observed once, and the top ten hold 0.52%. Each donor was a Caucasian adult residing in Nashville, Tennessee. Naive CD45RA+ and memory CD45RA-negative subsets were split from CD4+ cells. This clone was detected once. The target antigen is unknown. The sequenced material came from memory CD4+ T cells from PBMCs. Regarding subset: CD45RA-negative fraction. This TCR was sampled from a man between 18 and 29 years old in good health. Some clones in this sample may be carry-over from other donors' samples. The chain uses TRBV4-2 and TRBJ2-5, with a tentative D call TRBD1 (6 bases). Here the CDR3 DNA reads TGTGCCAGCAGCCAAGATAGGGGGATTTCGGAGACCCAGTACTTC. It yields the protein CASSQDRGISETQYF.